The source of this T cell receptor beta chain is a study of OX40 agonist ivuxolimab in advanced cancers. Method: immunoSEQ multiplex PCR; TCRdb's copy keeps in-frame clones and lacks some. The repertoire has 48,000 or so clones, approximately 84% of them found once; the top ten carry roughly 9.6%. Trimming removed 8 bases from V and 0 bases from J, with 8 bases in between. The CDR3 extends over 14 amino acids. Per the germline V gene, CDR1 is SEHNR and CDR2 is FQNEAQ (reference sequence). The V and J genes are TRBV7-9 and TRBJ2-6; D is unresolved. The TCR was taken from an adult with an advanced solid tumor such as melanoma, head and neck, liver or kidney cancer. Sample: CD4+ or CD8+ T cells sorted from blood, taken in a trial of the OX40 agonist ivuxolimab. CDR3 nucleotides: TGTGCCAGCCCCAGGCCCTCTGGGGCCAACGTCCTGACTTTC. This translates into CASPRPSGANVLTF.